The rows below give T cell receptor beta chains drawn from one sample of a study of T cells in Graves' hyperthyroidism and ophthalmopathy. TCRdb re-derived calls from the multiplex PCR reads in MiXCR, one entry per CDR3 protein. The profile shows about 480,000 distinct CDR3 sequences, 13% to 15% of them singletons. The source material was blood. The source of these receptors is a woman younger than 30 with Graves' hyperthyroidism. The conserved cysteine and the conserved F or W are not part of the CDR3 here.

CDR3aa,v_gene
ASSYAVYNEQF,TRBV27
ASSLGGALAKNIQY,TRBV5-1
ASGGSLGREGPTDTQY,TRBV19
ASGRGQSNEKLF,TRBV5-1
ASSAGTGGRYGYT,TRBV12-3/TRBV12-4
SARRKGEVAVRQPQH,TRBV20-1
ASSPWGVNTEAF,TRBV5-6
ASSPVAGGNNEQF,TRBV19
SVDPTQGSSYNEQF,TRBV29-1
ASSLSPSGTVYEQY,TRBV7-2
ASSLDDTRLAGGRRTGELF,TRBV11-2
ASSLLGGGRTSERETQY,TRBV7-3
ASGRTGATLNEKLF,TRBV2
ASRTGAINQPQH,TRBV12-3/TRBV12-4
ASSYWQGNTGELF,TRBV6-5
ASSSPPIPETQY,TRBV11-1
ASSKTGSGGELF,TRBV2
SAFTRAGPYT,TRBV20-1
ASSPGAIQGSYEQY,TRBV18
ASSLGAGGVYGYT,TRBV12-3/TRBV12-4
ASSLMEGFYSPLH,TRBV7-8
ATSRDLSGSSGNTIY,TRBV15
ASSQGRPGGLSSNTGELF,TRBV4-1
SVVPLGDTGKLF,TRBV29-1
ASSQGGLNEKLF,TRBV7-3
ASSLGGITDTQY,TRBV5-1
ASSGRLNSPLH,TRBV12-3/TRBV12-4
ASSYPSGSDNEQF,TRBV5-6
ASSRTVAKNIQY,TRBV11-1
ASGFSLAVTSYNEQF,TRBV12-5
ASSYRLAADTQY,TRBV5-1
ASSLSGGRSETQY,TRBV5-1